The TCR beta chain described here comes from a study of cytomegalovirus exposure and HLA in healthy donors. Sequencing was performed with immunoSEQ multiplex PCR; in TCRdb, only in-frame clones are kept and a portion is missing. Of about 250,000 clones listed, roughly nine tenths are singletons. The V gene's germline CDR1 is SGHNT and CDR2 YYREEE (reference sequence). Trimming shortened V by 0 bases and J by 8 bases, and 12 bases separated the two germline ends. CDR3 length equals 14 residues. Study-wide results and caveats: In vitro assays verified that a few CMV-associated chains recognized CMV antigens specifically. A subsequent analysis found that TCR clusters from the first cohort also tended to co-occur in the approximately 130 validation repertoires, with roughly 95% of cluster scores above 0.

On this clone itself: The antigen remains undetermined.

The chain joins TRBV5-4 to TRBJ2-4, with D tentatively TRBD2 (6 bases). This receptor was obtained from a man younger than 35 in good health and CMV-seropositive. The specimen sequenced was PBMCs. The CDR3 reads CASSLGLGGYIQYF. For the CDR3, the DNA is TGTGCCAGCAGCTTGGGTCTCGGGGGATACATTCAGTACTTC.